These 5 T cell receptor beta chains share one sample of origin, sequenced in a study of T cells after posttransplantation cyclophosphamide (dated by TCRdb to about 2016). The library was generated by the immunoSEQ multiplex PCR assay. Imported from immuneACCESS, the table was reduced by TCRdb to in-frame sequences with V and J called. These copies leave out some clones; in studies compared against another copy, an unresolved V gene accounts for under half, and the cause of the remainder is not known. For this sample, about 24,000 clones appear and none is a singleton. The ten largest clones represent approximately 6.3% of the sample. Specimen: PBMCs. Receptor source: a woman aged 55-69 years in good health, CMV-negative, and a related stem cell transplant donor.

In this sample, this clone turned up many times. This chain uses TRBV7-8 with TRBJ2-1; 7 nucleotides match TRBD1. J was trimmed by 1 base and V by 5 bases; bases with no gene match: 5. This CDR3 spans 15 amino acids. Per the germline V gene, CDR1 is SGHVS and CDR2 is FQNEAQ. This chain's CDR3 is CASSIDRVSYNEQFF. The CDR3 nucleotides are TGTGCCAGCAGCATAGACAGGGTATCCTACAATGAGCAGTTCTTC. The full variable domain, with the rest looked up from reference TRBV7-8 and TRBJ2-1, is GAGVSQSPRYKVAKRGQDVALRCDPISGHVSLFWYQQALGQGPEFLTYFQNEAQLDKSGLPSDRFFAERPEGSVSTLKIQRTQQEDSAVYLCASSIDRVSYNEQFFGPGTRLTVL.

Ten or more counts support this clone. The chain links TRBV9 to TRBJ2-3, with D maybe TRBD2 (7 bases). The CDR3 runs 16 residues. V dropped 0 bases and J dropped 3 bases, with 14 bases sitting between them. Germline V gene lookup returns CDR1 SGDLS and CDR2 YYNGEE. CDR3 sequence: CASSVDQGRGTDTQYF. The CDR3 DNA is TGTGCCAGCAGCGTAGATCAGGGGAGGGGTACAGATACGCAGTATTTT.

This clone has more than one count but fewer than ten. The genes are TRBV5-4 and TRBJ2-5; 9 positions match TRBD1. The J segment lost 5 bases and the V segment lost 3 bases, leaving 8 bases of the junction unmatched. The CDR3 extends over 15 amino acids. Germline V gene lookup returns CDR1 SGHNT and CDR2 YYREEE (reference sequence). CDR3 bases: TGTGCCAGCAGCTCAGAAAGGACAGGGGAGGAGACCCAGTACTTC. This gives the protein CASSSERTGEETQYF.

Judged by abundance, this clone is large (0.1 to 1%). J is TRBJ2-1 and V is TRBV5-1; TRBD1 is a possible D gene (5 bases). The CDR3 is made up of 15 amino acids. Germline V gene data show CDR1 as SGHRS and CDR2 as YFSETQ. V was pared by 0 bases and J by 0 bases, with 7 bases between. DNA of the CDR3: TGCGCCAGCAGCTTGGGACAGAGCTCCTACAATGAGCAGTTCTTC. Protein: CASSLGQSSYNEQFF.

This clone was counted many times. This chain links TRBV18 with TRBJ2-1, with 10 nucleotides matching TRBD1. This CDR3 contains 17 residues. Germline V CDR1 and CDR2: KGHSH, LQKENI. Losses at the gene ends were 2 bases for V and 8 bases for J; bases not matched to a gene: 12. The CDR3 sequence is CASSPSRRDRGIHEQFF. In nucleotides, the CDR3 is TGTGCCAGCTCACCATCCCGCCGGGACAGGGGAATACATGAGCAGTTCTTC. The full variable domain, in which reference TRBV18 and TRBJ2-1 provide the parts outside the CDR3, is NAGVMQNPRHLVRRRGQEARLRCSPMKGHSHVYWYRQLPEEGLKFMVYLQKENIIDESGMPKERFSAEFPKEGPSILRIQQVVRGDSAAYFCASSPSRRDRGIHEQFFGPGTRLTVL.